The source of this T cell receptor (beta chain) is a study of Ad26.COV2.S vaccination and SARS-CoV-2 variants (TCRdb year 2021). For context, the study as a whole: Vaccine-arm donors came from COV1001, a multicentre, randomized, double-blind, placebo-controlled phase I-IIa trial of Ad26.COV2.S in healthy adults. A total of 32 samples were included in the TCR-sequenced set, comprising around 20 Ad26.COV2.S vaccine recipients, 5 placebo recipients and 8 SARS-CoV-2 convalescent individuals. Investigators did not know the trial group allocation while performing experiments and assessing outcomes. Ad26.COV2.S was given intramuscularly at 5x10^10 or 1x10^11 viral particles, as a single shot or as two shots 56 days apart. Trial participants were randomized into five groups of five, in which low-dose or high-dose Ad26.COV2.S was given once or twice, or placebo was given on both occasions. TCRbeta repertoire sequencing served as the tool for gauging how specific and how broad the SARS-CoV-2-reactive T cell receptors were following Ad26.COV2.S vaccination.

The treatment or condition tag for this specimen amounts to: roughly 18 received Ad26.COV2.S at low or high dose, single or two shots; about five received placebo; per-sample allocation not given. For vaccine and placebo recipients, repertoires were sequenced using samples collected on day 63 after the first injection. Between 29 July and 7 August 2020, Cohort 1b enrolled 20 to 30 adults aged 18-55 years at one site in Boston, USA. Ad26.COV2.S was a replication-incompetent adenovirus type 26 vector that expressed a prefusion-stabilized SARS-CoV-2 spike protein derived from the original Wuhan strain. The immunoSEQ Assay was the method used to sequence TCRbeta CDR3 regions. After extraction, genomic DNA underwent amplification by bias-controlled multiplex PCR, followed by high-throughput sequencing. The authors' pipeline ran thus. Collapsing and filtering of sequences were performed to quantify the absolute abundance of each unique TCRbeta CDR3 region. Usable DNA was measured by amplifying reference genes present in all nucleated cells, and TCRbeta template counts were normalized to that usable DNA to estimate T cell fraction. Repertoire TCRs were annotated as SARS-CoV-2-specific by exact matching of V gene, CDR3 amino acid sequence and J gene to a known reactive TCR set. The reference SARS-CoV-2 TCR set came from MIRA and was filtered for enrichment in COVID-19-positive ImmuneCODE repertoires, removing public or cross-reactive TCRs. Drawing on the MIRA antigens, annotated TCRs were analysed further at the level of specific ORF or position within ORF. Breadth was defined as the number of annotated unique rearrangements divided by the total number of unique productive rearrangements, and depth was defined as the summed frequency of the annotated unique rearrangements. TCR breadth was compared between groups using two-sided Wilcoxon rank-sum tests. TCRdb stores this immuneACCESS table with in-frame sequences only. Part of the clones is absent; in the studies checked, under half of the shortfall reflects unresolved V genes, and no reason is known for the rest. The D gene and trimming were derived from the DNA, and the V and J assignments and clone size from that table. This sample has 350,000 to 450,000 clones in its table, and around 92% of those were observed once. The ten largest clones capture more than 1.5% of the sample.

The CDR3 sequence holds 13 residues, the cysteine and phenylalanine included. This entry keeps only the CDR3 DNA: 39 bases, framed from base 1. As encoded in the germline V gene (reference sequence), CDR1 is LNHDA while CDR2 is SQIVND. V gives up 3 bases and J gives up 4 bases, and the segment between their germline ends measures 9 bases. With regard to this clone: It lacks a known antigen. There are no base qualities to consult, and no much larger clone falls within one base.

Summary of the overall study and its limitations: Non-spike TCR breadth was comparable between vaccine and placebo recipients, consistent with the vaccine containing only spike. Higher spike-specific TCR breadth was observed in Ad26.COV2.S recipients than in placebo recipients (P = 0.0014). After vaccination, spike-specific CD8+ and CD4+ T cell responses were reported to show substantial breadth. The authors noted that the TCR breadth and depth analyses may have underestimated total T cell responses. The study was not powered to compare responses between vaccine doses or regimens.

This TCR was recovered from a person aged 18-65 years who received the Ad26.COV2.S COVID-19 vaccine or a placebo. In this chain, TRBV19 is recombined with TRBJ1-2; TRBD1 is a weak D gene call, 5 bases matching. This specimen consisted of peripheral blood, obtained in a trial of Ad26.COV2.S vaccine versus placebo. Here is the DNA: TGTGCCAGTAGTATCGACAGATTCTATGGCTACACCTTC. The encoded protein is CASSIDRFYGYTF.